These 29 T cell receptor beta chains share one sample of origin, sequenced in a study of regulatory dendritic cells for organ transplantation. The data were produced by immunoSEQ multiplex PCR, yet TCRdb's version contains in-frame clones alone and is incomplete. The data show approximately 35,000 clones, with 70% to 90% seen just once and just over 0.06% held by the top ten. Material for sequencing was naive CD4+ T cells from blood. The sample's subset: CD45RA+ naive T cells. The receptors stem from a human donor in good health.

J is TRBJ2-3 and V is TRBV19, with 15 nucleotides matching TRBD2. Germline V gives CDR1 LNHDA, CDR2 SQIVND (reference sequence). The CDR3 runs to 16 residues. With 6 bases clipped from V and 5 bases from J, the junction kept 6 bases outside the gene matches. The CDR3 region is CASSPGLAGGIDTQYF. CDR3 DNA: TGTGCCAGTAGCCCGGGACTAGCGGGGGGTATAGATACGCAGTATTTT.

Here the CDR3 DNA reads TGTGCCAGCAGCTTATCTGCCAGTGGTGGGGCCAACGTCCTGACTTTC. Its protein is CASSLSASGGANVLTF. V gene TRBV7-6 combines with J gene TRBJ2-6; no firm D call. The CDR3 extends over 16 amino acids. V lost 2 bases and J 3 bases, leaving 11 bases between the germline ends. Germline loops: CDR1 SGHVS, CDR2 FNYEAQ.

The gene calls are TRBV11-2 and TRBJ1-1, with D possibly TRBD1 on 5 matching bases. V shed 4 bases and J shed 0 bases, with 12 bases lying between them. This CDR3 is 15 amino acids long. Germline V gene data show CDR1 as SGHAT and CDR2 as FQNNGV. This CDR3 reads CASSSQTELNTEAFF. DNA for the CDR3: TGTGCCAGCAGCTCCCAGACAGAACTGAACACTGAAGCTTTCTTT. The complete variable domain, with remaining parts taken from reference TRBV11-2 and TRBJ1-1, reads EAGVAQSPRYKIIEKRQSVAFWCNPISGHATLYWYQQILGQGPKLLIQFQNNGVVDDSQLPKDRFSAERLKGVDSTLKIQPAKLEDSAVYLCASSSQTELNTEAFFGQGTRLTVV.

The chain recombines TRBV6-1 with TRBJ1-2, with a possible D match to TRBD1 (6 bases). The CDR3 extends over 16 amino acids. Germline V gene data show CDR1 as MNHNS and CDR2 as SASEGT. Trimming left V 2 bases short and J 3 bases short, with 16 bases between. Here the CDR3 reads CASSEKIAGDDYGYTF. CDR3 bases: TGTGCCAGCAGTGAAAAGATTGCAGGGGATGACTATGGCTACACCTTC.

The chain carries TRBV7-2 and TRBJ2-3, with 7 positions matching TRBD1. The CDR3 is 17 amino acids. With V trimmed by 5 bases and J by 3 bases, 14 bases remained unmatched. Germline CDR1 SGHTA, CDR2 FQGNSA. Here the CDR3 DNA reads TGTGCCAGCAGCAAGGAAGTGACAGGGATAATTACAGATACGCAGTATTTT. Its protein is CASSKEVTGIITDTQYF.

The V gene is TRBV20-1, the J gene TRBJ2-1; D gene uncertain. Trimming left V 0 bases short and J 10 bases short, with 7 bases between. Germline lookup yields CDR1 DFQATT and CDR2 SNEGSKA (reference sequence). The CDR3 has 11 amino acids. The CDR3 loop is CSARDLREQFF. The CDR3 DNA sequence: TGCAGTGCTAGAGATCTAAGAGAGCAGTTCTTC.

The chain is built from TRBV6-5 and TRBJ2-3, with no clear D. This CDR3 has 13 amino acids. Germline CDR1 reads MNHEY; CDR2 reads SVGAGI. Trimming removed 2 bases at V and 3 bases at J, with 6 bases between. CDR3 bases: TGTGCCAGCAGTTACCCGAGTACAGATACGCAGTATTTT. Its protein is CASSYPSTDTQYF.

This chain joins TRBV18 and TRBJ1-1; no definite D call. Looked up from germline, CDR1 is KGHSH and CDR2 is LQKENI. The CDR3 spans 13 residues. V was cut by 6 bases and J by 2 bases, with 10 bases left in between. The DNA for the CDR3 is TGTGCCAGCTCCCCGCTACCCAACACTGAAGCTTTCTTT. Translated: CASSPLPNTEAFF.

This chain connects TRBV29-1 to TRBJ1-1, with TRBD1 matching 9 bases. The CDR3 runs 14 residues. From germline, CDR1 is SQVTM and CDR2 ANQGSEA. With V trimmed by 2 bases and J by 5 bases, 6 bases remained unmatched. The CDR3 DNA reads as TGCAGCGTTGAATATACAGGGGGCCGGACTGAAGCTTTCTTT. Residues: CSVEYTGGRTEAFF.

V is TRBV2 and J is TRBJ1-3; no reliable D call. This CDR3 is built from 14 residues. Trimming took off 6 bases at V and 1 base at J, with 10 bases between the two ends. CDR1 and CDR2 from the germline V gene are SNHLY and FYNNEI. The CDR3 loop is CASSPTSSGNTIYF. CDR3 nucleotides: TGTGCCAGCAGCCCGACTTCTTCTGGAAACACCATATATTTT. Supplemented by reference TRBV2 and TRBJ1-3, the full variable domain reads EPEVTQTPSHQVTQMGQEVILRCVPISNHLYFYWYRQILGQKVEFLVSFYNNEISEKSEIFDDQFSVERPDGSNFTLKIRSTKLEDSAMYFCASSPTSSGNTIYFGEGSWLTVV.

The count of this clone is one. The sample carries other DNA sequences with the same CDR3. This rearrangement joins TRBV18 to TRBJ2-6, with D perhaps matching TRBD2 (6 bases). The germline CDR1 and CDR2 sequences are KGHSH and LQKENI. Trimming left V 5 bases short and J 4 bases short, with 9 bases between. This CDR3 is built from 14 residues. The CDR3 region is CASSWDSGANVLTF. DNA of the CDR3: TGTGCCAGCTCATGGGACTCCGGGGCCAACGTCCTGACTTTC.

In DNA, the CDR3 is TGTGCCAGCTCACCACCGAAGGGACCTGGGGGGACCTACGAGCAGTACTTC. Its protein is CASSPPKGPGGTYEQYF. V gene TRBV18 combines with J gene TRBJ2-7; tentatively, D is TRBD2 (6 bases). Trimming took 0 bases from V and 2 from J, leaving 17 bases between them. Germline V gives CDR1 KGHSH, CDR2 LQKENI. The CDR3 runs 17 residues.

V gene TRBV18 combines with J gene TRBJ1-2; TRBD1 matches at 9 bases. V shed 3 bases and J 0 bases; nucleotides not matched to a gene: 2. The V gene's germline CDR1 is KGHSH and CDR2 LQKENI. The CDR3 totals 15 residues. Here the CDR3 DNA reads TGTGCCAGCTCACCGGACAGGGGCTCTAACTATGGCTACACCTTC. This codes for CASSPDRGSNYGYTF.

The chain couples TRBV19 to TRBJ1-1; TRBD1 matches 9 bases. J was trimmed by 7 bases and V by 9 bases; bases with no gene match: 9. Germline loops: CDR1 LNHDA, CDR2 SQIVND (reference sequence). The CDR3 runs 13 residues. The DNA for the CDR3 is TGTGCCAGCCAGGGACAGGGAAGGGGTGAAGCTTTCTTT. This sequence encodes CASQGQGRGEAFF. Combining the CDR3 with reference TRBV19 and TRBJ1-1 gives the whole variable domain DGGITQSPKYLFRKEGQNVTLSCEQNLNHDAMYWYRQDPGQGLRLIYYSQIVNDFQKGDIAEGYSVSREKKESFPLTVTSAQKNPTAFYLCASQGQGRGEAFFGQGTRLTVV.

The CDR3 nucleotides read TGTGCCAGCAATGGACAGACCTTCTATGGCTACACCTTC. It yields the protein CASNGQTFYGYTF. The chain combines TRBV28 with TRBJ1-2; tentative D call: TRBD1 (6 bases). This CDR3 contains 13 residues. The germline V and J ends were trimmed by 7 bases and 4 bases, with 13 bases remaining between them. Per the germline V gene, CDR1 is MDHEN and CDR2 is SYDVKM.

The DNA for the CDR3 is TGCAGCCTTTTGGGGGGGGCGACTGAGACCCAGTACTTC. Amino acid sequence: CSLLGGATETQYF. This sequence joins TRBV29-1 and TRBJ2-5, with D perhaps TRBD2 (7 bases). Germline V lookup: CDR1 SQVTM, CDR2 ANQGSEA. V dropped 8 bases and J dropped 5 bases, with 18 bases sitting between them. The CDR3 is 13 residues long.

The genes are TRBV11-2 and TRBJ2-4, with 11 bases aligning to TRBD2. The CDR3 consists of 14 residues. The germline V gene has CDR1 SGHAT and CDR2 FQNNGV. With 5 bases clipped from V and 6 bases from J, the junction kept 3 bases outside the gene matches. For the CDR3, the DNA is TGTGCCAGCAGCCCAGGGACTAGCGGAAACATTCAGTACTTC. It encodes CASSPGTSGNIQYF.

The rearrangement links TRBV5-4 to TRBJ2-2; no definite D call. The ends were cut back, 0 bases at V and 0 bases at J, with 15 bases in the middle. Germline V gene data show CDR1 as SGHNT and CDR2 as YYREEE (reference sequence). The CDR3 has 18 amino acids. The DNA for the CDR3 is TGTGCCAGCAGCTTGGGGTTTGGCAGAGAACCGAACACCGGGGAGCTGTTTTTT. This gives the protein CASSLGFGREPNTGELFF.

CDR3 coding DNA: TGTGCCAGCTCACCACAGTCAGGCGGGACAAGCAATCAGCCCCAGCATTTT. The encoded protein is CASSPQSGGTSNQPQHF. The rearrangement joins TRBV18 to TRBJ1-5, with D tentatively TRBD1 (6 bases). Trimming removed 1 base at V and 1 base at J, with 14 bases between. The CDR3 covers 17 residues. CDR1 is KGHSH and CDR2 is LQKENI in the germline V gene.

This clone was detected once. The chain recombines TRBV4-3 with TRBJ1-1, with D possibly TRBD1 on 6 matching bases. The V gene's germline CDR1 is LGHNA and CDR2 YSLEER. Trimming shortened V by 4 bases and J by 0 bases, and 15 bases separated the two germline ends. This CDR3 contains 16 residues. The CDR3: CASSPESGAMNTEAFF. CDR3 in DNA: TGCGCCAGCAGCCCGGAGTCAGGGGCCATGAACACTGAAGCTTTCTTT.

The V gene is TRBV2, the J gene TRBJ2-7; D is ambiguous. The CDR3 contains 13 residues. Deletions cut 6 bases from V and 2 bases from J, with 11 bases between. CDR1 is SNHLY, CDR2 FYNNEI, per germline. The CDR3 nucleotides read TGTGCCAGCAGCCCCCGGAGTCCCTACGAGCAGTACTTC. This gives the protein CASSPRSPYEQYF.

The chain carries TRBV11-3 and TRBJ1-4, with 7 bases matching TRBD1. V lost 6 bases to trimming and J lost 1 base; unmatched junction nucleotides: 8. CDR1 is SGHNT and CDR2 is YENEEA in the germline V gene. This CDR3 is 16 amino acids long. The CDR3 DNA reads TGTGCCAGCAGGGGTCTTAGGGGGCGAACTAATGAAAAACTGTTTTTT. Protein sequence: CASRGLRGRTNEKLFF.

The chain combines TRBV7-2 with TRBJ2-2; D gene ambiguous. From germline, CDR1 is SGHTA and CDR2 FQGNSA. CDR3 size: 16 residues. With 0 bases removed from V and 4 bases from J, the gap between germline ends came to 12 bases. The CDR3 protein is CASSLALGSITGELFF. The CDR3, as DNA: TGTGCCAGCAGCTTAGCCTTGGGTTCTATCACCGGGGAGCTGTTTTTT.

This chain uses TRBV7-9 with TRBJ1-6; D unresolved. The CDR3 length is 18 residues. V shed 3 bases and J shed 0 bases, with 15 bases lying between them. Germline lookup yields CDR1 SEHNR and CDR2 FQNEAQ (reference sequence). The CDR3 sequence is CASSFGSRVASYNSPLHF. Here the CDR3 DNA reads TGTGCCAGCAGCTTCGGTTCACGTGTAGCCTCCTATAATTCACCCCTCCACTTT.

J is TRBJ2-5 and V is TRBV9, with D possibly being TRBD1 or TRBD2 (6 bases each). CDR3 length equals 13 residues. Trimming removed 3 bases at V and 5 bases at J, with 11 bases between. In germline, CDR1 is SGDLS, CDR2 YYNGEE. The CDR3 protein is CASSGGARETQYF. DNA of the CDR3: TGTGCCAGCAGCGGGGGGGCCAGGGAGACCCAGTACTTC.

The chain links TRBV7-2 to TRBJ1-2; no firm D call. The ends were cut back, 5 bases at V and 0 bases at J, with 7 bases in the middle. The length of the CDR3 is 13 residues. The germline gives CDR1 SGHTA, CDR2 FQGNSA. The CDR3: CASSARANYGYTF. For the CDR3, the DNA is TGTGCCAGCAGCGCCCGGGCTAACTATGGCTACACCTTC.

The chain uses TRBV6-6 and TRBJ2-7; the match to TRBD1 covers 7 bases. The CDR3 contains 15 residues. The V segment lost 1 base and the J segment 2 bases; nucleotides outside the gene matches: 5. The germline CDR1 and CDR2 sequences are MNHNY and SVGAGI (reference sequence). The CDR3 bases are TGTGCCAGCAGTTACTTACAGGGGCTACCCTACGAGCAGTACTTC. Its protein is CASSYLQGLPYEQYF.

The chain carries TRBV7-2 and TRBJ1-2; D remains unclear. The V and J ends lost 1 base and 8 bases respectively, with 14 bases between them. From germline, CDR1 is SGHTA and CDR2 FQGNSA. The CDR3 runs 14 residues. This chain's CDR3 is CASSLGSMKEGYTF. In DNA, the CDR3 is TGTGCCAGCAGCTTAGGTTCGATGAAAGAAGGCTACACCTTC.

The rearrangement uses TRBV6-6 and TRBJ1-2; possible D gene TRBD1, 6 bases. Trimming cost V 5 bases and J 4 bases, with 14 bases left between them. The CDR3 length is 14 residues. Germline V lookup: CDR1 MNHNY, CDR2 SVGAGI (reference sequence). Here the CDR3 reads CASSQTGQSYGYTF. The CDR3 DNA follows: TGTGCCAGCAGTCAAACCGGACAGTCCTATGGCTACACCTTC.